One and the same sample provided the 11 T cell receptor beta chains below, sequenced in a study of blood T cell repertoires in COVID-19. The protocol was immunoSEQ multiplex PCR, while the TCRdb copy is restricted to in-frame clones and leaves out a portion. The data contain roughly 300,000 clones, 80% to 90% of them singletons. The specimen sequenced was peripheral blood. The receptors here all came from a woman between 35 and 50 years old who had recovered from COVID-19.

V is TRBV5-3 and J is TRBJ1-3; possible D gene TRBD1, 6 bases. TRBV5-3 is an ORF, and what it does is uncertain. V was pared by 4 bases and J by 0 bases, with 17 bases between. CDR3 length: 17 residues. The CDR3 spells CARSNTHDRLSGNTIYF. The CDR3 DNA follows: TGTGCCAGAAGCAACACCCATGACAGGCTCTCTGGAAACACCATATATTTT.

The chain is built from TRBV3-1 (or the pseudogene TRBV3-2) and TRBJ2-4, with TRBD2 identical over 7 bases. V dropped 4 bases and J dropped 4; count of bases not matched to a gene: 28. The CDR3 has 22 amino acids. Germline loops: CDR1 LGHDT, CDR2 YNNKEL (reference sequence). The CDR3 here is CASSRSGIGAGPKAFWKNIQYF. In DNA form, the CDR3 reads TGTGCCAGCAGCCGATCGGGTATAGGAGCGGGGCCGAAGGCCTTTTGGAAAAACATTCAGTACTTC.

The genes are TRBV9 and TRBJ1-6; no definite D call. V gave up 1 base and J gave up 8 bases, with 13 bases separating them. Germline CDR1 is SGDLS and CDR2 is YYNGEE. The CDR3 loop spans 15 amino acids. The CDR3 loop is CASSVPGTSDSPLHF. The CDR3 DNA is TGTGCCAGCAGCGTACCGGGAACTTCGGATTCACCCCTCCACTTT.

This chain joins TRBV27 and TRBJ1-2; D might be TRBD1 (5 bases). Between the trimmed V and J ends, which lost 6 bases and 4 bases, there was a span of 15 bases. Germline assignment: CDR1 MNHEY and CDR2 SMNVEV (reference sequence). This CDR3 has 14 residues. The CDR3 sequence: CASRAGTFVYGYTF. Written as DNA, the CDR3 is TGTGCCAGCAGAGCCGGGACTTTCGTCTATGGCTACACCTTC.

V is TRBV9 and J is TRBJ2-3; 8 bases are shared with TRBD1. Germline assignment: CDR1 SGDLS and CDR2 YYNGEE. V dropped 4 bases and J dropped 3; count of bases not matched to a gene: 7. The length of the CDR3 is 15 residues. Here the CDR3 reads CASSPTDRATDTQYF. Written as DNA, the CDR3 is TGTGCCAGCAGCCCGACGGACAGGGCGACAGATACGCAGTATTTT.

The V gene is TRBV24-1, the J gene TRBJ2-1, with TRBD2 matching over 10 bases. The CDR3 totals 16 residues. Germline V gene lookup returns CDR1 KGHDR and CDR2 SFDVKD. Trimming removed 3 bases from V and 8 bases from J; junction bases left unmatched: 9. CDR3 loop: CATSDPQRGGRHEQFF. DNA of the CDR3: TGTGCCACCAGTGATCCACAGCGGGGGGGCCGTCATGAGCAGTTCTTC.

The chain links TRBV6-2 or TRBV6-3 to TRBJ2-7; D not resolved. V was clipped by 0 bases and J by 0 bases, with 9 bases between them. Germline V CDR1 and CDR2: MNHEY, SVGEGT. CDR3 length equals 15 residues. The CDR3 nucleotides read TGTGCCAGCAGTTACTCTGGCAGTATCTCCTACGAGCAGTACTTC. Its translation: CASSYSGSISYEQYF.

This rearrangement joins TRBV3-1 (or the pseudogene TRBV3-2) to TRBJ1-6; 7 positions match TRBD1. V shed 4 bases and J 13 bases; nucleotides not matched to a gene: 7. The germline V gene has CDR1 LGHDT and CDR2 YNNKEL (reference sequence). The CDR3 consists of 13 residues. In DNA form, the CDR3 reads TGTGCCAGCAGCCCGGGACAGCAATCCCCCCTCCACTTT. The encoded protein is CASSPGQQSPLHF.

The rearrangement uses TRBV15 and TRBJ1-2; tentative D call: TRBD1 (6 bases). CDR3 length: 13 amino acids. Germline values: CDR1 LNHNV, CDR2 YYDKDF (reference sequence). Between the trimmed V and J ends, which lost 5 bases and 3 bases, there was a span of 10 bases. The CDR3 nucleotides are TGTGCCACCAGCCTGACAGGATACTATGGCTACACCTTC. Encoded protein: CATSLTGYYGYTF. Complete variable domain (other parts from reference TRBV15 and TRBJ1-2): DAMVIQNPRYQVTQFGKPVTLSCSQTLNHNVMYWYQQKSSQAPKLLFHYYDKDFNNEADTPDNFQSRRPNTSFCFLDIRSPGLGDTAMYLCATSLTGYYGYTFGSGTRLTVV.

The chain has TRBV7-9 and TRBJ2-5, with TRBD1 identical over 7 bases. CDR1 SEHNR and CDR2 FQNEAQ come from the germline V gene (reference sequence). Trimming cost V 6 bases and J 3 bases; bases outside gene matches: 4. The CDR3 is 13 residues long. CDR3 residues: CASRTGVEETQYF. For the CDR3, the DNA is TGTGCCAGCAGAACAGGGGTGGAAGAGACCCAGTACTTC.

This rearrangement joins TRBV9 to TRBJ1-1; TRBD1 agrees at 7 bases. Trimming removed 4 bases from V and 1 base from J; junction bases left unmatched: 7. CDR3 length: 15 residues. The germline gives CDR1 SGDLS, CDR2 YYNGEE. The CDR3 DNA sequence: TGTGCCAGCAGCTCAGGGGGGAACTCGAACACTGAAGCTTTCTTT. It encodes CASSSGGNSNTEAFF.